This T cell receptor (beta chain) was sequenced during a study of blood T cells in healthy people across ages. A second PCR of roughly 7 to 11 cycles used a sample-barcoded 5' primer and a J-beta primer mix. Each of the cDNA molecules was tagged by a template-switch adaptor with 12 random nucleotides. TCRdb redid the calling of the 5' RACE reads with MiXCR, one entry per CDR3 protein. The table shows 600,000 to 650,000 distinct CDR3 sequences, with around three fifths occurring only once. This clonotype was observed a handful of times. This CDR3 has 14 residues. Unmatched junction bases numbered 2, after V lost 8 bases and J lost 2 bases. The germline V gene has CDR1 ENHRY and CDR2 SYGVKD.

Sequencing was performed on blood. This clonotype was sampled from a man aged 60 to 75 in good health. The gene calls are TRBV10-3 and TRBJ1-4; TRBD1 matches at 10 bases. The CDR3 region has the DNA TGTGCCATCGGACAGGGGGGTACTAATGAAAAACTGTTTTTT. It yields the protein CAIGQGGTNEKLFF.